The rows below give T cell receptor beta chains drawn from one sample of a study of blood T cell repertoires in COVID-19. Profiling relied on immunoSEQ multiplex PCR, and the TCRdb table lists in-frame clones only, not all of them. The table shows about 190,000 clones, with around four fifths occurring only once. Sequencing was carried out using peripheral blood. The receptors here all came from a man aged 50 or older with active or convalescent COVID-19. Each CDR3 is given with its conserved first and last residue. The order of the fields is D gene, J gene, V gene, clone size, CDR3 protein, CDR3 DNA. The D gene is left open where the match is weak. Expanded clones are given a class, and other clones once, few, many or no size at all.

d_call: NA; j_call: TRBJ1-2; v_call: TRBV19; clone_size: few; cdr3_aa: CASSIQGYGYTF; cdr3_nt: TGTGCCAGTAGTATTCAGGGCTATGGCTACACCTTC
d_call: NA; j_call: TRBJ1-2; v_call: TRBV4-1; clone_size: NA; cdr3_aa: CASSHASRADYGYTF; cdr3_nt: TGCGCCAGCAGCCATGCTTCGCGGGCAGACTATGGCTACACCTTC
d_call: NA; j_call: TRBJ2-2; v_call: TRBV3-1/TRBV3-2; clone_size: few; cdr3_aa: CASSQGAPGELFF; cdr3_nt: TGTGCCAGCAGCCAAGGTGCGCCCGGGGAGCTGTTTTTT
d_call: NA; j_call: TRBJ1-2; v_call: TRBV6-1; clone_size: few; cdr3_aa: CASSDFVGANYGYTF; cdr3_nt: TGTGCCAGCAGTGATTTCGTCGGAGCTAACTATGGCTACACCTTC
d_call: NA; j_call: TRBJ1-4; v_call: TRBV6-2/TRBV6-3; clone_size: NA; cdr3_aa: CASSAGLLGNEKLFF; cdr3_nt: TGTGCCAGCAGCGCAGGGCTACTCGGTAATGAAAAACTGTTTTTT
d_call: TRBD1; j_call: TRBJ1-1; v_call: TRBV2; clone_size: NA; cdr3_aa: CASRPGGPNTEAFF; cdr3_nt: TGTGCCAGCAGGCCAGGGGGCCCCAACACTGAAGCTTTCTTT
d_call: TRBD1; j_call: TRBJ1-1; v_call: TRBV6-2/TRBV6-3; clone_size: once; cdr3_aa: CASSYDDRGDTEAFF; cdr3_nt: TGTGCCAGCAGTTACGACGACAGGGGAGACACTGAAGCTTTCTTT
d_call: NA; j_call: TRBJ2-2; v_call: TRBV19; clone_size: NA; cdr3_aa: CASSIGQGVNTGELFF; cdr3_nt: TGTGCCAGTAGTATAGGGCAGGGTGTGAACACCGGGGAGCTGTTTTTT
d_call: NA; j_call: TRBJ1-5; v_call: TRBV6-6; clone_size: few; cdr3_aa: CASSYRQLNQPQHF; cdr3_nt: TGTGCCAGCAGTTACCGACAGTTAAATCAGCCCCAGCATTTT
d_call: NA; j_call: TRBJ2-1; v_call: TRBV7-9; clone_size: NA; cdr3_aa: CASSPKIRVSNEQFF; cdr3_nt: TGTGCCAGCAGCCCCAAAATCAGGGTTAGCAATGAGCAGTTCTTC
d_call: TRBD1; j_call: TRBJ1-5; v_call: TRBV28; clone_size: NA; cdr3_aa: CASSRGQGWRQPQHF; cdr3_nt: TGTGCCAGCAGCCGTGGACAGGGATGGAGGCAGCCCCAGCATTTT
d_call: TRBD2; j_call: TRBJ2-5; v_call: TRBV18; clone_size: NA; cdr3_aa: CASSPPGGRQETQYF; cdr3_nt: TGTGCCAGCTCACCACCGGGGGGGAGGCAAGAGACCCAGTACTTC
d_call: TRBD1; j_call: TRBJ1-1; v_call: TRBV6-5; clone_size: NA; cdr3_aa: CASSYRTGPNTEAFF; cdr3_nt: TGTGCCAGCAGTTACCGGACAGGTCCGAACACTGAAGCTTTCTTT
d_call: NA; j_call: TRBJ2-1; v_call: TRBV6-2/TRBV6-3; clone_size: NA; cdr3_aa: CASSLIRVNEQFF; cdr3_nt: TGTGCCAGCAGTCTAATCAGGGTCAATGAGCAGTTCTTC
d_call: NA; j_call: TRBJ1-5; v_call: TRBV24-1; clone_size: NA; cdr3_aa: CATFTGRSNQPQHF; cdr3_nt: TGTGCCACCTTCACAGGGCGTAGCAATCAGCCCCAGCATTTT
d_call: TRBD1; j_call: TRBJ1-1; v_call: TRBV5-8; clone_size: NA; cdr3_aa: CASSRGQGLGEAFF; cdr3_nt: TGTGCCAGCAGCCGGGGACAGGGGCTAGGGGAAGCTTTCTTT
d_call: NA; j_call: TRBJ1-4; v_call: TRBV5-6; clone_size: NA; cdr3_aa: CASSLSGHANEKLFF; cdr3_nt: TGTGCCAGCAGCTTGTCAGGACACGCTAATGAAAAACTGTTTTTT
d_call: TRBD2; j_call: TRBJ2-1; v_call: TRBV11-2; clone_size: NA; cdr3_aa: CASRGTSGIRKQFF; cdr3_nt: TGTGCCAGCAGGGGGACTAGCGGCATTCGAAAGCAGTTCTTC
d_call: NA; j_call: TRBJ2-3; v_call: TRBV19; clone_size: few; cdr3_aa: CASNHRVADTQYF; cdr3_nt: TGTGCCAGTAATCACAGGGTGGCAGATACGCAGTATTTT
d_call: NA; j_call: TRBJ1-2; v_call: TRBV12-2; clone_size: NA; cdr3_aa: CASRLGYWGQGIAF; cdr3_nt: NA
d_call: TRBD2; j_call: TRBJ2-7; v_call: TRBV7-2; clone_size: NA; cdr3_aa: CASSLGRGVHEQYF; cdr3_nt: TGTGCCAGCAGCTTAGGGCGGGGGGTCCACGAGCAGTACTTC
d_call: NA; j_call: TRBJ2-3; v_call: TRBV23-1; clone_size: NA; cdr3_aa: CATESRRGTDTQYF; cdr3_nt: TGCGCCACCGAATCCCGGCGGGGCACAGATACGCAGTATTTT
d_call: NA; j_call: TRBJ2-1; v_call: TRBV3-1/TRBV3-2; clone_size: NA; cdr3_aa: CASSKVPGGLTGDEQFF; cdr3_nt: TGTGCCAGCAGCAAAGTCCCGGGGGGCCTAACTGGGGATGAGCAGTTCTTC
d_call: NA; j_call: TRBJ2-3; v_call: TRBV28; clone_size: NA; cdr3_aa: CASLEGTDTQYF; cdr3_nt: TGTGCCAGCCTAGAGGGCACAGATACGCAGTATTTT
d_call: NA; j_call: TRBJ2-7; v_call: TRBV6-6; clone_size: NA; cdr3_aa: CASSSPRAGKYEQYF; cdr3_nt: TGTGCCAGCAGTTCCCCCCGAGCAGGGAAGTACGAGCAGTACTTC
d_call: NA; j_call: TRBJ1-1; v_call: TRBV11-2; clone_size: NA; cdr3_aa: CASSLGPGTEAFF; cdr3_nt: TGTGCCAGCAGCTTAGGTCCGGGTACTGAAGCTTTCTTT
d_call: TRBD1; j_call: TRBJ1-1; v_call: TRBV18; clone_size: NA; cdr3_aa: CASSLTGSNTEAFF; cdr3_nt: TGTGCCAGCTCCTTGACAGGGTCGAACACTGAAGCTTTCTTT
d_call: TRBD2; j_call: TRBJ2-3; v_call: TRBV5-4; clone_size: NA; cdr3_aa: CASSYGLAADTQYF; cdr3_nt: TGTGCCAGCAGCTACGGACTAGCCGCAGATACGCAGTATTTT
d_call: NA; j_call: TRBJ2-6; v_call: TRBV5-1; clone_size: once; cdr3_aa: CASSLGGYAGANVLTF; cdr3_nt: TGCGCCAGCAGCCTAGGGGGTTACGCTGGGGCCAACGTCCTGACTTTC
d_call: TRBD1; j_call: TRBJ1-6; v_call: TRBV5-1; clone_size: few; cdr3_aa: CASRIGQEGSPLHF; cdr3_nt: TGCGCCAGCAGGATTGGACAGGAGGGCTCACCCCTCCACTTT
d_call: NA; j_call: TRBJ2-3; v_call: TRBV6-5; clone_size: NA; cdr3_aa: CASISSSSGDTQYF; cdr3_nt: TGTGCCAGCATCTCGAGTTCATCGGGGGATACGCAGTATTTT
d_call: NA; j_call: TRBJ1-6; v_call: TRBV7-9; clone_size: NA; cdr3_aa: CASSLGGNNSPLHF; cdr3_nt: TGTGCCAGCAGCCTTGGGGGGAATAATTCACCCCTCCACTTT
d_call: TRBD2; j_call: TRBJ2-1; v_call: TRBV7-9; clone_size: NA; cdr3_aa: CASSSVLAGVKNEQFF; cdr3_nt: TGTGCCAGCAGCTCGGTTCTAGCGGGAGTTAAAAATGAGCAGTTCTTC
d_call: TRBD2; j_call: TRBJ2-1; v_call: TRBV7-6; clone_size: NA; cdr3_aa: CASSLSGGTYNEQFF; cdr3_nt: TGTGCCAGCAGCTTAAGCGGGGGTACCTACAATGAGCAGTTCTTC
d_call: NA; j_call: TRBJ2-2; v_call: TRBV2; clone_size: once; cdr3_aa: CASSEERVATGELFF; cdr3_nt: TGTGCCAGCAGTGAAGAAAGGGTAGCGACCGGGGAGCTGTTTTTT
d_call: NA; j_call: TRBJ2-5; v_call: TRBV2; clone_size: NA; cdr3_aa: CASSEESGGETQYF; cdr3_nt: TGTGCCAGCAGTGAAGAAAGTGGGGGGGAGACCCAGTACTTC
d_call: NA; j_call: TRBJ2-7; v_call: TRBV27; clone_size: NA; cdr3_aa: CASSSGGAEQYF; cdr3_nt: TGTGCCAGCAGTTCCGGCGGGGCCGAGCAGTACTTC
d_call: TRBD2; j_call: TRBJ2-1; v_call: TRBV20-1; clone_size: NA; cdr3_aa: CSASGLVLGFF; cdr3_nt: TGCAGTGCTAGTGGACTAGTTTTGGGGTTCTTC
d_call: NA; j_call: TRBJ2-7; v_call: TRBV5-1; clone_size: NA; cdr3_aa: CASSFPGVGDEQYF; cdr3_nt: TGCGCCAGCAGCTTCCCGGGAGTAGGCGACGAGCAGTACTTC
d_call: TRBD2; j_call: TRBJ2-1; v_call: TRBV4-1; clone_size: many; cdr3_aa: CASGRLAGGNNEQFF; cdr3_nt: TGCGCCAGCGGCAGATTAGCGGGAGGGAACAATGAGCAGTTCTTC
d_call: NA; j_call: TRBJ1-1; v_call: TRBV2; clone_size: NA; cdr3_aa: CATPSVTEINTEAFF; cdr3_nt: TGTGCCACCCCAAGCGTGACAGAGATTAACACTGAAGCTTTCTTT
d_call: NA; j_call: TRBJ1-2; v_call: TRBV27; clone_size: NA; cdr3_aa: CASSLSGGTYGYTF; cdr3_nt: TGTGCCAGCAGTTTATCAGGGGGTACCTATGGCTACACCTTC
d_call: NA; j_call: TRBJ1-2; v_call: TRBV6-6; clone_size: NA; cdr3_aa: CASSNKTASANYGYTF; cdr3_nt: TGTGCCAGCAGTAACAAGACAGCTTCAGCTAACTATGGCTACACCTTC
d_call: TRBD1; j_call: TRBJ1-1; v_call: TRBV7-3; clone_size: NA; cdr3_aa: CASSSDRDTEAFF; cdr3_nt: TGTGCCAGCAGCTCGGACAGGGACACTGAAGCTTTCTTT
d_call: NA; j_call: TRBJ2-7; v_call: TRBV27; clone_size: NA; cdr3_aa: CASSRTGGAFDYEQYF; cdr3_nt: TGTGCCAGCAGTCGTACAGGGGGGGCCTTCGACTACGAGCAGTACTTC
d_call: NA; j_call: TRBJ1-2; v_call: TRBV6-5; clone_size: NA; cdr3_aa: CASRSGLLSNYGYTF; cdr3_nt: TGTGCCAGCCGCTCGGGTCTCCTATCTAACTATGGCTACACCTTC
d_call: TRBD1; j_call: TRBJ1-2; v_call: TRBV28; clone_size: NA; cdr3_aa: CASSRTGGDYYGYTF; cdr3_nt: TGTGCCAGCAGTCGGACAGGGGGGGATTACTATGGCTACACCTTC
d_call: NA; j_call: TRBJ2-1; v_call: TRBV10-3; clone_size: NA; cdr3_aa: CAAGRGNNEQFF; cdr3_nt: TGTGCCGCCGGAAGGGGGAACAATGAGCAGTTCTTC
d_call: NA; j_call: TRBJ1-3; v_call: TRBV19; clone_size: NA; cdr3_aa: CATLGGFGNTIYF; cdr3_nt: TGTGCCACCTTGGGGGGGTTTGGAAACACCATATATTTT
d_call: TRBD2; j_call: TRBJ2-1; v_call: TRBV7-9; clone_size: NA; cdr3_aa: CASSPGTSFLIEQFF; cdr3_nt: TGTGCCAGCAGCCCCGGGACTAGTTTCCTCATTGAGCAGTTCTTC
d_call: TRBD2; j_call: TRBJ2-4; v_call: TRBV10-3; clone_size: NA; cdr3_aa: CAISESLAEDIQYF; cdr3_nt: TGTGCCATCAGTGAGTCCCTAGCGGAGGACATTCAGTACTTC
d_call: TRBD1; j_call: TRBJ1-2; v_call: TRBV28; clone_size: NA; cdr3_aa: CASLRTGGANYGYTF; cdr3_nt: TGTGCCAGCCTTCGGACAGGGGGCGCAAACTATGGCTACACCTTC
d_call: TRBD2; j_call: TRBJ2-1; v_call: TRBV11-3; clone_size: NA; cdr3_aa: CASSFYGGAEDNEQFF; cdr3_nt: TGTGCCAGCAGCTTCTACGGGGGGGCCGAGGACAATGAGCAGTTCTTC
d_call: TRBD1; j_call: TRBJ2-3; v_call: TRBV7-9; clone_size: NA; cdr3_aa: CASSLVPGQGTDTQYF; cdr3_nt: TGTGCCAGCAGCTTAGTTCCAGGACAGGGAACAGATACGCAGTATTTT
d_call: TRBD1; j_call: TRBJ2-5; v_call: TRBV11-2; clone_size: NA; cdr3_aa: CASSQGQAETQYF; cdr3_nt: TGTGCCAGCAGCCAGGGACAGGCGGAGACCCAGTACTTC
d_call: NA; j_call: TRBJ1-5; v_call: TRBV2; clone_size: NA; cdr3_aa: CASSEGFNNQPQHF; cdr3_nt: TGTGCCAGCAGTGAAGGTTTTAACAATCAGCCCCAGCATTTT
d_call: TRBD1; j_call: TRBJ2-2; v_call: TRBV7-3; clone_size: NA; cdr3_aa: CASSLRGFPGQARTGELFF; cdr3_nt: TGTGCCAGCAGCTTACGGGGCTTTCCGGGACAGGCCCGGACCGGGGAGCTGTTTTTT
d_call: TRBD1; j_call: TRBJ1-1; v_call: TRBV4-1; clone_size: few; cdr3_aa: CASSQDGTVGTEAFF; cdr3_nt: TGCGCCAGCAGCCAAGATGGGACAGTGGGGACTGAAGCTTTCTTT
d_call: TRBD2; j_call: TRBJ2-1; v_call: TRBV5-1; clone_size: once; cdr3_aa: CASSTSGRDNEQFF; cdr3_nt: TGCGCCAGCAGCACTAGCGGGAGGGACAATGAGCAGTTCTTC
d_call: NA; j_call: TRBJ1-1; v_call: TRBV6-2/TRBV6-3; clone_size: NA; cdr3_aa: CASSRTSGGAVNTEAFF; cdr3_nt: TGTGCCAGCAGTCGTACTTCGGGTGGGGCGGTGAACACTGAAGCTTTCTTT